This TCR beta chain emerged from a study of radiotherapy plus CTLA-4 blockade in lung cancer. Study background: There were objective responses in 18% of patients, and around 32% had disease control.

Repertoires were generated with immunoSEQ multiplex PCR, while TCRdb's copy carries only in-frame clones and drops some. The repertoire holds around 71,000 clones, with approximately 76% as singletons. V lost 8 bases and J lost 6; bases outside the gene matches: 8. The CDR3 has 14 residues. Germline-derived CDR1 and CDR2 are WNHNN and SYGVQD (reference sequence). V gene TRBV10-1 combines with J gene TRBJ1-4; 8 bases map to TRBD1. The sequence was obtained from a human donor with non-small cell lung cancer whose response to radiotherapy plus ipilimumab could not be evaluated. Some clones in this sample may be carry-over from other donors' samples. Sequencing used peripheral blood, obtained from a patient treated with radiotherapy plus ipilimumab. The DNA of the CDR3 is TGCGCCAGCTGCCCCAGGGGGCGCGATGAAAAACTGTTTTTT. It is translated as CASCPRGRDEKLFF.